These 20 T cell receptor beta chains were all obtained from the same sample, sequenced in a study of blood T cell repertoires in COVID-19. This table comes from immunoSEQ multiplex PCR, and its TCRdb copy is limited to in-frame clones, with some not included. The repertoire consists of 150,000 to 200,000 clones, with roughly four fifths occurring once and the leading ten covering 6% to 8.5%. Sequencing was carried out using peripheral blood. Receptors originate from a woman between 65 and 79 years old with COVID-19, enrolled during active disease.

This clone occurred once. V usage is TRBV7-2 and J usage is TRBJ2-3, with 7 bases identical to TRBD2. The CDR3 is 17 residues long. The V segment lost 1 base and the J segment 3 bases; nucleotides outside the gene matches: 10. The germline V gene encodes CDR1 SGHTA and CDR2 FQGNSA. The CDR3 nucleotides are TGTGCCAGCAGCTTAGGTGGGGCTAGCGGTAATACAGATACGCAGTATTTT. This encodes CASSLGGASGNTDTQYF. The complete variable domain, with remaining parts taken from reference TRBV7-2 and TRBJ2-3, reads GAGVSQSPSNKVTEKGKDVELRCDPISGHTALYWYRQSLGQGLEFLIYFQGNSAPDKSGLPSDRFSAERTGGSVSTLTIQRTQQEDSAVYLCASSLGGASGNTDTQYFGPGTRLTVL.

This clone was counted a few times. The CDR3 nucleotides read TGCGCCAGCAGCCCCCCGAGCAATGAGCAGTTCTTC. Protein product: CASSPPSNEQFF. The gene calls are TRBV5-1 and TRBJ2-1; unclear D gene. The V gene's germline CDR1 is SGHRS and CDR2 YFSETQ. There are 12 residues in the CDR3. V was pared by 4 bases and J by 6 bases, with 8 bases between.

The chain carries TRBV5-4 and TRBJ2-7; 8 bases map to TRBD2. Trimming removed 4 bases from V and 0 bases from J; junction bases left unmatched: 6. From germline, CDR1 is SGHNT and CDR2 YYREEE (reference sequence). CDR3 length: 15 amino acids. CDR3 sequence (DNA): TGTGCCAGCAGCCCGGGGGGGGAGAGCTCCTACGAGCAGTACTTC. As protein: CASSPGGESSYEQYF.

The DNA for the CDR3 is TGTGCCAGCAAAAGCGGGGGAAACCAAGAGACCCAGTACTTC. Residues: CASKSGGNQETQYF. V is TRBV27 and J is TRBJ2-5, with 8 bases matching TRBD2. Germline CDR1 reads MNHEY; CDR2 reads SMNVEV (reference sequence). J was trimmed by 0 bases and V by 7 bases; bases with no gene match: 4. This CDR3 region has 14 residues.

This chain's CDR3 is CASSLAWQGNSPLHF. The CDR3 nucleotides read TGTGCCAGCAGCTTAGCGTGGCAGGGAAATTCACCCCTCCACTTT. The chain employs TRBV7-8 and TRBJ1-6; weak D call: TRBD1 (5 bases). This CDR3 comprises 15 residues. The germline gives CDR1 SGHVS, CDR2 FQNEAQ. V was shortened by 0 bases and J by 7 bases, with 10 bases between the two germline ends.

The chain employs TRBV7-9 and TRBJ2-1, with a possible D match to TRBD2 (5 bases). Germline V gene sequence: CDR1 SEHNR, CDR2 FQNEAQ (reference sequence). The ends were cut back, 5 bases at V and 0 bases at J, with 14 bases in the middle. This CDR3 is 16 amino acids long. CDR3 protein: CASSRSARISYNEQFF. CDR3 sequence (DNA): TGTGCCAGCAGCCGTAGCGCTCGCATCTCCTACAATGAGCAGTTCTTC. Based on the CDR3 plus reference TRBV7-9 and TRBJ2-1, the full variable domain is DTGVSQNPRHKITKRGQNVTFRCDPISEHNRLYWYRQTLGQGPEFLTYFQNEAQLEKSRLLSDRFSAERPKGSFSTLEIQRTEQGDSAMYLCASSRSARISYNEQFFGPGTRLTVL.

V is TRBV28 and J is TRBJ2-5, with 8 positions matching TRBD1. In germline, CDR1 is MDHEN, CDR2 SYDVKM. J was trimmed by 5 bases and V by 6 bases; bases with no gene match: 8. The CDR3 covers 14 residues. In DNA, the CDR3 is TGTGCCAGCAGCGGACAGGGACGGGGGGAGACCCAGTACTTC. Its translation is CASSGQGRGETQYF.

V usage is TRBV19 and J usage is TRBJ1-1; TRBD1 is a possible D gene (6 bases). This CDR3 has 14 amino acids. With 3 bases removed from V and 1 base from J, the gap between germline ends came to 9 bases. Germline V lookup: CDR1 LNHDA, CDR2 SQIVND (reference sequence). CDR3 protein: CASSIRGANTEAFF. The DNA of the CDR3 is TGTGCCAGTAGTATCCGGGGGGCGAACACTGAAGCTTTCTTT.

The CDR3: CASSIDQGIGNEQFF. CDR3 coding DNA: TGTGCCAGTAGTATAGATCAGGGAATCGGCAATGAGCAGTTCTTC. V gene TRBV19 combines with J gene TRBJ2-1; perhaps TRBD1 as D (5 bases). With 0 bases removed from V and 6 bases from J, the gap between germline ends came to 12 bases. The CDR3 sequence is 15 residues long. CDR1 and CDR2 from the germline V gene are LNHDA and SQIVND (reference sequence). The entire variable domain, with the rest obtained from reference TRBV19 and TRBJ2-1, is as follows: DGGITQSPKYLFRKEGQNVTLSCEQNLNHDAMYWYRQDPGQGLRLIYYSQIVNDFQKGDIAEGYSVSREKKESFPLTVTSAQKNPTAFYLCASSIDQGIGNEQFFGPGTRLTVL.

The rearrangement links TRBV3-1 (or the pseudogene TRBV3-2) to TRBJ1-1, with 8 bases that match TRBD1. The junction had 14 bases not matched to a gene; V was cut back by 4 bases and J by 4 bases. The CDR3 covers 17 residues. Germline CDR1 and CDR2: LGHDT and YNNKEL (reference sequence). CDR3: CASSPEDVVGQGTEAFF. In DNA form, the CDR3 reads TGTGCCAGCAGCCCAGAAGATGTAGTAGGACAGGGCACTGAAGCTTTCTTT.

CDR3: CASSGTGGPTEAFF. CDR3 coding DNA: TGTGCCAGCAGCGGGACAGGGGGCCCCACTGAAGCTTTCTTT. This chain joins TRBV6-5 and TRBJ1-1, with TRBD1 matching over 12 bases. The CDR3 is 14 residues long. In germline, CDR1 is MNHEY, CDR2 SVGAGI. V was clipped by 6 bases and J by 4 bases; unmatched bases: 3.

J is TRBJ2-1 and V is TRBV19, with D hard to call. The CDR3 is made up of 11 amino acids. CDR1 is LNHDA and CDR2 is SQIVND in the germline V gene (reference sequence). V was shortened by 3 bases and J by 7 bases, with 4 bases between the two germline ends. This CDR3 reads CASSIMNEQFF. Here the CDR3 DNA reads TGTGCCAGTAGTATTATGAATGAGCAGTTCTTC.

The rearrangement uses TRBV9 and TRBJ2-1; 12 bases are shared with TRBD2. The CDR3 runs to 17 residues. CDR1 is SGDLS and CDR2 is YYNGEE in the germline V gene. Trimming cost V 0 bases and J 10 bases; bases outside gene matches: 11. CDR3 region: CASSVESSGRVGGEQFF. CDR3 DNA: TGTGCCAGCAGCGTAGAATCTAGCGGGAGGGTTGGAGGGGAGCAGTTCTTC.

This clone has more than one count but fewer than ten. The chain couples TRBV7-9 to TRBJ2-1; D gene ambiguous. The germline V gene encodes CDR1 SEHNR and CDR2 FQNEAQ (reference sequence). The CDR3 runs to 14 residues. V lost 8 bases, J lost 3 bases, and 14 bases lay in between. CDR3 region: CASWPSSNYNEQFF. As DNA, the CDR3 is TGTGCCAGCTGGCCGTCCTCAAACTACAATGAGCAGTTCTTC.

In the case of this clone: Just one base apart from a much larger clone, this may be a read error. Other DNA sequences in the sample encode the same CDR3. The V and J genes are TRBV5-1 and TRBJ2-2; no firm D call. Germline V gene lookup returns CDR1 SGHRS and CDR2 YFSETQ. The length of the CDR3 is 14 residues. The V and J ends lost 0 bases and 1 base respectively, with 4 bases between them. CDR3 sequence: CASSLGQNTGELFF. The CDR3 DNA reads TGCGCCAGCAGCTTGGGTCAGAACACCGGGGAGCTGTTTTTT.

J is TRBJ2-7 and V is TRBV6-5, with 13 bases matching TRBD2. CDR1 MNHEY and CDR2 SVGAGI come from the germline V gene. The CDR3 has 15 amino acids. Trimming cost V 6 bases and J 5 bases; bases outside gene matches: 7. The CDR3 sequence: CASRTGLAGEDEQYF. The CDR3 region has the DNA TGTGCCAGCAGGACCGGACTAGCGGGAGAGGACGAGCAGTACTTC.

The chain links TRBV21-1 to TRBJ1-5; whether TRBD1, the table's D call, matches the DNA was not checked. TRBV21-1 is listed as a pseudogene. This CDR3 is 17 amino acids long. The CDR3 reads CASSKIQGGVGNQPQHF. The CDR3 nucleotides are TGTGCCAGCAGCAAAATCCAGGGTGGGGTTGGCAATCAGCCCCAGCATTTT.

The rearrangement links TRBV7-9 to TRBJ2-2; 9 positions match TRBD1. Per the germline V gene, CDR1 is SEHNR and CDR2 is FQNEAQ (reference sequence). CDR3 length: 16 amino acids. The junction had 5 bases not matched to a gene; V was cut back by 3 bases and J by 3 bases. CDR3 sequence: CASSFLGQGYTGELFF. As DNA, the CDR3 is TGTGCCAGCAGCTTTCTGGGACAGGGTTACACCGGGGAGCTGTTTTTT.

The gene calls are TRBV18 and TRBJ2-5, with 11 bases matching TRBD2. There are 15 residues in the CDR3. Germline CDR1 reads KGHSH; CDR2 reads LQKENI. V shed 3 bases, J shed 0 bases, and the junction held 0 bases outside the gene matches. The CDR3 here is CASSPTSGNQETQYF. The CDR3 coding sequence is TGTGCCAGCTCACCGACTAGCGGGAACCAAGAGACCCAGTACTTC.

The chain employs TRBV7-2 and TRBJ2-5; D is perhaps TRBD2 (5 bases). The CDR3 has 15 residues. The V gene lost 0 bases and the J gene lost 4 bases, with 12 bases spanning the gap. The germline CDR1 and CDR2 sequences are SGHTA and FQGNSA. CDR3 region: CASSLAGRGGETQYF. The CDR3 region has the DNA TGTGCCAGCAGCTTAGCGGGGAGAGGAGGAGAGACCCAGTACTTC.